Included here is one TCR beta chain sequence, with context. Its antigen is still unknown. This sample is part of a study of shared clonotypes between healthy human individuals. Overall study findings and caveats: Inspection by rarefaction showed sorted-subset sequencing to be incomplete despite large depth.

Authors' analysis steps: With immunoSEQ giving junction-only sequences and no quality scores, filtering differed. Sequencing used immunoSEQ multiplex PCR; TCRdb keeps in-frame clones, though not all of them. D and trimming were read from the DNA, whereas the V and J calls and clone size are those reported in that table. The sample lists roughly 400,000 clones, 90% to 97% occurring once. Looked up from germline, CDR1 is SGHNT and CDR2 is YYREEE (reference sequence). This CDR3 is 17 amino acids long. The V end was cut by 0 bases, the J end by 8 bases, with 23 bases between. Sequencing used memory CD8+ T cells sorted from blood. As for subset: CD45RO+ cells pooled with CCR7-negative TemRA cells. This sequence was found in a man aged 30 to 45 in good health. The chain uses TRBV5-4 and TRBJ1-2; a weak D match, TRBD1 (5 bases). The CDR3 here is CASSLAGGGGVGDGYTF. In DNA, the CDR3 is TGTGCCAGCAGCTTGGCCGGGGGAGGAGGTGTGGGCGACGGCTACACCTTC.